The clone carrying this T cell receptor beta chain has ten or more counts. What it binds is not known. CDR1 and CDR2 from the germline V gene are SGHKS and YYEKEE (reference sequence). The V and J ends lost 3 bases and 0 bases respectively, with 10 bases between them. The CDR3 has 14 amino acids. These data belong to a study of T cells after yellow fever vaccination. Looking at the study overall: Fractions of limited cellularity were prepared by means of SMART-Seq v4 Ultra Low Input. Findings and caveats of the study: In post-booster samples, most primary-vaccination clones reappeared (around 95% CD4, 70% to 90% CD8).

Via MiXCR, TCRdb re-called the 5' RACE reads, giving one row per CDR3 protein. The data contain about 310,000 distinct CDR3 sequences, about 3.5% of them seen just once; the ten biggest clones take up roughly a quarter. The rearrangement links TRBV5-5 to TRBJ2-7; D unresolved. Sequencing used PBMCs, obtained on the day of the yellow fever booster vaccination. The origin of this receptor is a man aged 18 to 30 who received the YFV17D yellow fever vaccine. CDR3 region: CASSWSRDSYEQYF. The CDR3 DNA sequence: TGTGCCAGCAGCTGGTCAAGGGACTCCTACGAGCAGTACTTC.